The 18 T cell receptor beta chains reported below all come from one sample, sequenced in a study of blood T cell repertoires in COVID-19. The table came from immunoSEQ multiplex PCR; TCRdb's copy has only in-frame clones and leaves some out. There are about 200,000 clones in the sample; approximately 78% occur only once, and over 4% lies in the top ten. Material for sequencing was peripheral blood. These receptors were taken from a woman in her 70s with COVID-19, enrolled during active disease.

The V gene is TRBV7-9, the J gene TRBJ1-2; TRBD1 matches 12 bases. CDR1 is SEHNR, CDR2 FQNEAQ, per germline (reference sequence). V dropped 4 bases and J dropped 2; count of bases not matched to a gene: 5. The CDR3 runs 16 residues. CDR3 amino acids: CASSSSGTGGNYGYTF. The CDR3, as DNA: TGTGCCAGCAGCTCCAGCGGGACAGGGGGCAACTATGGCTACACCTTC.

This rearrangement joins TRBV27 to TRBJ1-2; unclear D gene. This CDR3 has 14 amino acids. Trimming removed 3 bases at V and 6 bases at J, with 14 bases between. Germline loops: CDR1 MNHEY, CDR2 SMNVEV (reference sequence). CDR3 sequence: CASSLKEAGHGYTF. Here the CDR3 DNA reads TGTGCCAGCAGTTTGAAGGAGGCCGGTCATGGCTACACCTTC.

The chain recombines TRBV2 with TRBJ2-7; tentative D call: TRBD2 (6 bases). This CDR3 comprises 11 residues. V lost 8 bases to trimming and J lost 3 bases, with 8 bases between them. Germline loops: CDR1 SNHLY, CDR2 FYNNEI. The CDR3 loop is CASREFYEQYF. The DNA for the CDR3 is TGTGCCAGCCGGGAGTTCTACGAGCAGTACTTC.

This chain uses TRBV28 with TRBJ1-2, with 9 bases that match TRBD1. The trim removed 5 bases at V and 6 bases at J, leaving 13 bases unmatched. The CDR3 loop spans 16 amino acids. Germline assignment: CDR1 MDHEN and CDR2 SYDVKM. CDR3 in amino acids: CASSPRGQGPGNGYTF. Here the CDR3 DNA reads TGTGCCAGCAGTCCGCGTGGACAGGGGCCGGGGAATGGCTACACCTTC.

V usage is TRBV3-1 (or the pseudogene TRBV3-2) and J usage is TRBJ1-4, with no clear D. Per germline, CDR1 LGHDT and CDR2 YNNKEL (reference sequence). Between the trimmed V and J ends, which lost 5 bases and 3 bases, there was a span of 10 bases. The CDR3 has 14 amino acids. CDR3 sequence reads: CASSSIGSNEKLFF. In DNA form, the CDR3 reads TGTGCCAGCAGCTCTATCGGGTCTAATGAAAAACTGTTTTTT.

A few counts support this clone. This chain joins TRBV5-8 and TRBJ1-1; tentative D call: TRBD1 (6 bases). CDR3 length: 14 amino acids. CDR1 SGHTS and CDR2 YDEGEE come from the germline V gene. The V and J ends lost 1 base and 4 bases respectively, with 11 bases between them. CDR3 sequence: CASSLITGSTEAFF. CDR3 sequence (DNA): TGTGCCAGCAGCTTGATCACAGGGAGCACTGAAGCTTTCTTT. Full variable domain (remainder filled in from reference TRBV5-8 and TRBJ1-1): EAGVTQSPTHLIKTRGQQATLRCSPISGHTSVYWYQQALGLGLQFLLWYDEGEERNRGNFPPRFSGRQFPNYSSELNVNALELEDSALYLCASSLITGSTEAFFGQGTRLTVV.

CDR3 sequence: CASSRSISSNNEQFF. CDR3 DNA: TGTGCCAGCAGCCGGAGTATAAGTTCGAACAATGAGCAGTTCTTC. This chain joins TRBV3-1 (or the pseudogene TRBV3-2) and TRBJ2-1; D ambiguous. The CDR3 is made up of 15 amino acids. CDR1 LGHDT and CDR2 YNNKEL come from the germline V gene (reference sequence). V gave up 4 bases and J gave up 5 bases, with 15 bases separating them.

The rearrangement uses TRBV30 and TRBJ2-3; the match to TRBD1 covers 12 bases. Per germline, CDR1 GTSNPN and CDR2 SVGIG (reference sequence). V dropped 3 bases and J dropped 5; count of bases not matched to a gene: 12. The CDR3 runs to 17 residues. CDR3 in amino acids: CAWSGVRGDRGRDTQYF. CDR3 DNA: TGTGCCTGGAGCGGGGTTAGGGGGGACAGGGGGCGAGATACGCAGTATTTT.

This clone was counted once. The chain links TRBV27 to TRBJ2-5; 8 bases line up with TRBD1. The ends lost 6 bases at V and 4 bases at J; junction bases unmatched: 10. This CDR3 has 15 amino acids. Germline CDR1 and CDR2: MNHEY and SMNVEV (reference sequence). The DNA of the CDR3 is TGTGCCAGCAGATATTTCGGACAGGGCTCAGAGACCCAGTACTTC. Its translation is CASRYFGQGSETQYF.

V gene TRBV25-1 combines with J gene TRBJ2-2; a weak D match, TRBD2 (5 bases). Between the trimmed V and J ends, which lost 3 bases and 5 bases, there was a span of 19 bases. The CDR3 length is 17 residues. Germline lookup yields CDR1 MGHDK and CDR2 SYGVNS. CDR3 amino acids: CASSDQGRGSRTGELFF. The CDR3 region has the DNA TGTGCCAGCAGTGACCAAGGAAGAGGGAGTAGGACCGGGGAGCTGTTTTTT.

This sequence joins TRBV4-1 and TRBJ1-1; D gene ambiguous. The CDR3 is 14 residues long. Germline loops: CDR1 MGHRA, CDR2 YSYEKL. Trimming shortened V by 2 bases and J by 1 base, and 8 bases separated the two germline ends. CDR3 in DNA: TGCGCCAGCAGCCAACTTCCGGGGAACACTGAAGCTTTCTTT. This translates into CASSQLPGNTEAFF.

This clone has more than one count but fewer than ten. The V call is TRBV10-2, the J call TRBJ2-6, with D possibly matching TRBD2 (6 bases). V lost 6 bases and J 0 bases, leaving 12 bases between the germline ends. The V gene's germline CDR1 is WSHSY and CDR2 SAAADI. The CDR3 consists of 16 residues. The CDR3 protein is CASRVAEHSGANVLTF. The CDR3 region has the DNA TGCGCCAGCAGGGTAGCGGAACACTCTGGGGCCAACGTCCTGACTTTC.

The rearrangement links TRBV5-1 to TRBJ2-7, with D perhaps matching TRBD2 (6 bases). There are 15 residues in the CDR3. Looked up from germline, CDR1 is SGHRS and CDR2 is YFSETQ. V lost 2 bases to trimming and J lost 3 bases, with 15 bases between them. The CDR3 nucleotides read TGCGCCAGCAGCTTACGGGACGGGGGAGTCTACGAGCAGTACTTC. Translating it yields CASSLRDGGVYEQYF. The full variable domain, in which reference TRBV5-1 and TRBJ2-7 provide the parts outside the CDR3, is KAGVTQTPRYLIKTRGQQVTLSCSPISGHRSVSWYQQTPGQGLQFLFEYFSETQRNKGNFPGRFSGRQFSNSRSEMNVSTLELGDSALYLCASSLRDGGVYEQYFGPGTRLTVT.

This clone was detected once. This sequence joins TRBV19 and TRBJ1-5, with D perhaps matching TRBD1 (6 bases). V gave up 5 bases and J gave up 1 base, with 9 bases separating them. Looked up from germline, CDR1 is LNHDA and CDR2 is SQIVND (reference sequence). This CDR3 region has 14 residues. The DNA of the CDR3 is TGTGCCAGTAGTTCTCAGGGGAGCAATCAGCCCCAGCATTTT. Its translation is CASSSQGSNQPQHF. Combining the CDR3 with reference TRBV19 and TRBJ1-5 gives the whole variable domain DGGITQSPKYLFRKEGQNVTLSCEQNLNHDAMYWYRQDPGQGLRLIYYSQIVNDFQKGDIAEGYSVSREKKESFPLTVTSAQKNPTAFYLCASSSQGSNQPQHFGDGTRLSIL.

The chain is built from TRBV5-1 and TRBJ2-7, with 7 bases identical to TRBD1. The CDR3 spans 15 residues. CDR1 is SGHRS and CDR2 is YFSETQ in the germline V gene. The J segment lost 3 bases and the V segment lost 0 bases, leaving 6 bases of the junction unmatched. The DNA of the CDR3 is TGCGCCAGCAGCTTGGGGGGGACAGCTAACTACGAGCAGTACTTC. Its protein is CASSLGGTANYEQYF. The full variable domain, in which reference TRBV5-1 and TRBJ2-7 provide the parts outside the CDR3, is KAGVTQTPRYLIKTRGQQVTLSCSPISGHRSVSWYQQTPGQGLQFLFEYFSETQRNKGNFPGRFSGRQFSNSRSEMNVSTLELGDSALYLCASSLGGTANYEQYFGPGTRLTVT.

This sequence joins TRBV2 and TRBJ2-7, with a possible D match to TRBD1 (6 bases). V was cut by 10 bases and J by 0 bases, with 16 bases left in between. The length of the CDR3 is 14 residues. Germline CDR1 SNHLY, CDR2 FYNNEI. The DNA for the CDR3 is TGTGCCACCCACTGGGGACATTCCTCCTACGAGCAGTACTTC. Translated, it gives CATHWGHSSYEQYF.

CDR3 region: CASSQDFTSGNYEQYF. Written as DNA, the CDR3 is TGTGCCAGCAGCCAAGATTTCACTAGCGGGAACTACGAGCAGTACTTC. The chain is built from TRBV4-2 and TRBJ2-7; 10 bases align to TRBD2. The CDR3 is made up of 16 amino acids. Looked up from germline, CDR1 is LGHNA and CDR2 is YNFKEQ. Trimming cost V 0 bases and J 3 bases; bases outside gene matches: 5.

This chain connects TRBV7-8 to TRBJ1-6, with 11 bases identical to TRBD1. The V and J ends lost 5 bases and 8 bases, in that order; junction bases with no gene match: 5. The CDR3 is 15 amino acids. CDR1 and CDR2 from the germline V gene are SGHVS and FQNEAQ. The CDR3 loop reads CASSQRGQGDSPLHF. In DNA form, the CDR3 reads TGTGCCAGCAGCCAAAGGGGACAGGGGGATTCACCCCTCCACTTT.